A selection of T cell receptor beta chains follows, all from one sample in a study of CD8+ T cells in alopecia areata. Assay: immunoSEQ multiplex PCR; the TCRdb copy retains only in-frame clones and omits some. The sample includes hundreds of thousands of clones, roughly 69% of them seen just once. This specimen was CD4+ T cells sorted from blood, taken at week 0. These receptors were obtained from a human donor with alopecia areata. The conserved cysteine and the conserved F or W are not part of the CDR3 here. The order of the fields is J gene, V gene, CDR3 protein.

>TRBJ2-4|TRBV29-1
SVAAQSDIQY
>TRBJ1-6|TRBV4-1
ASSQDGQGAGYNSPLH
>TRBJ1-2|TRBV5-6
ASSLRTVANYGYT
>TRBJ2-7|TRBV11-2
ASSLDPYEQY
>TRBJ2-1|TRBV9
ASSVTRTGGEQF
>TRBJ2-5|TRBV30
AWSVTGGSETQY
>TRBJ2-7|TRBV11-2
ASRGPGGSSYEQY
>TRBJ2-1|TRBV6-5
ASSYSEVSSYNEQF
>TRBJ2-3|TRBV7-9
ASSPPGTSGTDTQY
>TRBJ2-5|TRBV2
ASSPTGGETQY
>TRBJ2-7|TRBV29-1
SVEEGTIPYEQY
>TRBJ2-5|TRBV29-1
SVVVGETQY
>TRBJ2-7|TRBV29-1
SVSGALTYEQY
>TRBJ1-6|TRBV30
AWIDRGNSPLH
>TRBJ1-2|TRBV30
AWSGQGDWAYGYT
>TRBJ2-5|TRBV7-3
ASSLSGQTKETQY
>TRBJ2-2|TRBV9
ASSVGGSGELF
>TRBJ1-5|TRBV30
AWMRQGRNQPQH
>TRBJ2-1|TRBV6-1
ASSEAGWGQF
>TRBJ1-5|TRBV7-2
ASGERSNQPQH
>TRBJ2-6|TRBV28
ASSLYYSGANVLT
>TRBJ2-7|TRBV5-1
ASSEALGQGYEQY
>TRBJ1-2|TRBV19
ATMGRDYGYT
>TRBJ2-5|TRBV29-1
SVDGGAETQY
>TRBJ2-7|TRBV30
AWNPTGQGSEQY
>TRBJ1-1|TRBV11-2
ASSSLRDRGGTEAF
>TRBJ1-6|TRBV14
ASSQDGPLH
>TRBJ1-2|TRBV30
ACGSREYGYT
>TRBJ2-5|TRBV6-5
ASTPPN
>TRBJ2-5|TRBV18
ASSPDRGETQY
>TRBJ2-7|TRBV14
ASSRRGGGYSYEQY
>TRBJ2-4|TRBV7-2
ASSPGIKNIQY